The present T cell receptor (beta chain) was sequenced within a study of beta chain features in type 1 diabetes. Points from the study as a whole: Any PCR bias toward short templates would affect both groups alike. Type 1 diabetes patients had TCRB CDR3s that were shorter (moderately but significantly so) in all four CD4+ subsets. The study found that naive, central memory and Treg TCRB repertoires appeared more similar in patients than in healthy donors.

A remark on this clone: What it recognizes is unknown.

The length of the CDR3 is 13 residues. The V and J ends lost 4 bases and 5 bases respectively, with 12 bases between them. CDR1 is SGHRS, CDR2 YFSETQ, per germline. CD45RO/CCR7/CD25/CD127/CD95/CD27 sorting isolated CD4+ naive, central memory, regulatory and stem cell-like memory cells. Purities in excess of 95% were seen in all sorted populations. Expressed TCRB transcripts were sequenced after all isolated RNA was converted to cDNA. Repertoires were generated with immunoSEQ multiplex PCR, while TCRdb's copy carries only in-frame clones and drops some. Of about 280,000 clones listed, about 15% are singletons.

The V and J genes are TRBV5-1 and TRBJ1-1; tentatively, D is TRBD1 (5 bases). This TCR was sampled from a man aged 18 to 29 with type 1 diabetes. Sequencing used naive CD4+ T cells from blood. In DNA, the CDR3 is TGCGCCAGCAGCCCCGGACCAGGGACTGAAGCTTTCTTT. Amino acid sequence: CASSPGPGTEAFF.